Listed below are T cell receptor beta chains from one sample, sequenced in a study of T-cell reconstitution after alpha-beta-depleted transplantation in children. TCRdb re-analysed the PCR reads in MiXCR, keeping a single row per CDR3 protein. In the table there are about 540,000 distinct CDR3 sequences, around 17% of which are singletons. The source material was PBMCs from the stem cell graft donor, sampled from the stem cell graft. The receptors were sampled from a human donor who donated a stem cell graft to a child with acute lymphoblastic leukemia. CDR3s include the opening cysteine and the closing phenylalanine or tryptophan. The order of the fields is D gene, J gene, clone size, V gene, CDR3 DNA, CDR3 protein. D genes are given only for firm matches. Rows may omit the clone size; those that give it use once, few, many or a size class.

-	TRBJ2-1	-	TRBV10-3	TGTGCCATCAGGGGCGTCCACAATGAGCAGTTCTTC	CAIRGVHNEQFF
-	TRBJ1-1	-	TRBV5-1	TGCGCGACCTCCCAGTGGGGCACTGAAGCTTTCTTT	CATSQWGTEAFF
-	TRBJ1-5	-	TRBV5-1	TGCGCCAGCAGCTCTGGGGTTCTCAATCAGCCCCAGCATTTT	CASSSGVLNQPQHF
-	TRBJ2-7	-	TRBV5-1	TGCGCCAGCAGCTTGGTCGGATCTTGGGAGCAGTACTTC	CASSLVGSWEQYF
-	TRBJ2-7	-	TRBV7-6	TGTGCCAGCAGCTTATCCCCAGGGAGTGACTACGAGCAGTACTTC	CASSLSPGSDYEQYF
TRBD1	TRBJ2-3	few	TRBV29-1	TGCAGCGTTTTCGGACAGGGGACAGATACGCAGTATTTT	CSVFGQGTDTQYF
-	TRBJ2-1	few	TRBV10-3	TGTGCCATCAGTGAGCCCCAGGGGGGCCATGAGCAGTTCTTC	CAISEPQGGHEQFF
TRBD1	TRBJ2-2	many	TRBV9	TGTGCCAGCAGCGCCCCGACAGGGGGAAACACCGGGGAGCTGTTTTTT	CASSAPTGGNTGELFF
-	TRBJ1-1	few	TRBV5-1	TGCGCCAGCAGCTTATACGGCCCCAACACTGAAGCTTTCTTT	CASSLYGPNTEAFF
-	TRBJ1-2	-	TRBV5-1	TGCGCCAGCAGCTTGGAGCACAGGAACTATGGCTACACCTTC	CASSLEHRNYGYTF
-	TRBJ2-6	-	TRBV6-5	TGTGCCAGCAGTTACATCGGCTCTGGGGCCAACGTCCTGACTTTC	CASSYIGSGANVLTF
TRBD2	TRBJ2-7	-	TRBV2	TGTGCCAGCAGCCCCGGGACTAGCGGGAGATATGCCTACGAGCAGTACTTC	CASSPGTSGRYAYEQYF
-	TRBJ2-2	few	TRBV5-1	TGCGCCAGCCGAAGAATCATGAACACCGGGGAGCTGTTTTTT	CASRRIMNTGELFF
TRBD2	TRBJ2-5	-	TRBV3-1	TGTGCCAGCAGCCAACTCATTAGCGGGAGTCGAGAGACCCAGTACTTC	CASSQLISGSRETQYF
-	TRBJ2-3	-	TRBV15	TGTGCCACCAGCAGGATCAGGGGCGGGGGAAATACGCAGTATTTT	CATSRIRGGGNTQYF
-	TRBJ2-3	few	TRBV6-5	TGTGCCAGCAGTTACGGGGGCACTAGCACAGATACGCAGTATTTT	CASSYGGTSTDTQYF
TRBD1	TRBJ1-2	-	TRBV18	TGTGCCAGCTCACTCCGATCGACAGGGTCCGATGGCTACACCTTC	CASSLRSTGSDGYTF
-	TRBJ2-3	few	TRBV13	TGTGCCAGCAGCTTAGGGGGGCCCTCCGGGGATACGCAGTATTTT	CASSLGGPSGDTQYF
-	TRBJ1-4	few	TRBV5-1	TGCGCCAGCAGCTTGGCCCAGGGGTCCGCCAGATTCAATGAAAAACTGTTTTTT	CASSLAQGSARFNEKLFF
-	TRBJ2-7	few	TRBV20-1	TGCAGTGCTAGAGAAATACCGGACGTCCTTAAATACGAGCAGTACTTC	CSAREIPDVLKYEQYF
TRBD2	TRBJ2-3	-	TRBV4-1	TGCGCCAGCAGCCAAGGAAGGAGCGGGAGGGCCTCCACAGATACGCAGTATTTT	CASSQGRSGRASTDTQYF
TRBD1	TRBJ1-4	-	TRBV12-3/TRBV12-4	TGTGCCAGCAGTTTTAGGACAGGGGGTGAAAAACTGTTTTTT	CASSFRTGGEKLFF
TRBD2	TRBJ2-5	few	TRBV28	TGTGCCAGCAGATATAGCGGGAGCCCCGGGGAGACCCAGTACTTC	CASRYSGSPGETQYF
TRBD1	TRBJ2-7	few	TRBV12-3/TRBV12-4	TGTGCCAGCAGTTTAGCAGGGGGCGAATACGAGCAGTACTTC	CASSLAGGEYEQYF
-	TRBJ2-1	-	TRBV5-1	TGCGCCAGCAGCTTGGAGGGTTACTACAATGAGCAGTTCTTC	CASSLEGYYNEQFF
-	TRBJ2-4	-	TRBV20-1	TGCAGTGCTAGAGATCCGGTGTCTCTAGCCAAAAACATTCAGTACTTC	CSARDPVSLAKNIQYF
TRBD2	TRBJ2-2	few	TRBV7-2	TGTGCCAGCCTCTCGGGACTAACTGTAGTCCGGGAGCTGTTTTTT	CASLSGLTVVRELFF
-	TRBJ2-7	few	TRBV18	TGTGCCAGCTCAGACCTAACAGGCCGCTACGAGCAGTACTTC	CASSDLTGRYEQYF
-	TRBJ2-5	-	TRBV9	TGTGCCAGCAGCGTAGGGGCAGGGCGTCTGGAGACCCAGTACTTC	CASSVGAGRLETQYF
TRBD2	TRBJ2-7	-	TRBV4-2	TGTGCCAGCAGCCCCTACTCCGGACTAGCGGGAGGGGGGACCTACGAGCAGTACTTC	CASSPYSGLAGGGTYEQYF
-	TRBJ1-2	few	TRBV7-9	TGTGCCAGCACCAAAGACAGGCTGCGCTACACCTTC	CASTKDRLRYTF
TRBD2	TRBJ2-2	-	TRBV4-1	TGCGCCAGCAGCCAGGGACTAGCGGGGCGGGGGGAGCTGTTTTTT	CASSQGLAGRGELFF
TRBD2	TRBJ2-1	few	TRBV20-1	TGCAGTGCTAACCCTTGGGACTACTCCTACAATGAGCAGTTCTTC	CSANPWDYSYNEQFF
-	TRBJ1-4	-	TRBV20-1	TGCAGTGCTAGACTGGCGGTTGAAAAACTGTTTTTT	CSARLAVEKLFF
-	TRBJ2-7	-	TRBV6-5	TGTGCCAGCAGTTACTCGATGTTCCCAGGGACAACCTACGAGCAGTACTTC	CASSYSMFPGTTYEQYF